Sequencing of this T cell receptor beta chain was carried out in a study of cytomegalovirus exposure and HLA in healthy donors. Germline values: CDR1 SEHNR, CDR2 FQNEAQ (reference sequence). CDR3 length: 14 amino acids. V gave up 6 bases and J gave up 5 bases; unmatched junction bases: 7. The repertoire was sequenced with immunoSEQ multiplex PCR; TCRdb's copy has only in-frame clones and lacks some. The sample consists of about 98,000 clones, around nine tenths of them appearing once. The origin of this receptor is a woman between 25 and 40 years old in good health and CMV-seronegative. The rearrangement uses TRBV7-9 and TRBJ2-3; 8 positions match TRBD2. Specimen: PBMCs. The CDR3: CASRPRGGGDTQYF. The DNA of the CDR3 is TGTGCCAGCAGACCCCGGGGGGGCGGAGATACGCAGTATTTT.